The present T cell receptor (beta chain) was sequenced within a study of blood T cell repertoires in COVID-19. A Seattle source enrolled patients during active infection and followed them longitudinally. The method was immunoSEQ multiplex PCR; TCRdb's version includes in-frame clones alone and lacks a portion of them. The top ten hold roughly a tenth of the sample, which has fewer than 250,000 clones, 80% to 85% seen once. CDR1 SGHRS and CDR2 YFSETQ come from the germline V gene. The V segment lost 3 bases and the J segment 9 bases; nucleotides outside the gene matches: 11. This CDR3 comprises 15 residues.

Material for sequencing was peripheral blood. The chain uses TRBV5-1 and TRBJ2-1, with 8 nucleotides matching TRBD1. The source is a woman over 75 with COVID-19, enrolled during active disease. This CDR3 reads CASSSDRGRRGEQFF. CDR3 in DNA: TGCGCCAGCAGCTCTGACAGGGGCCGGAGGGGTGAGCAGTTCTTC.